The present T cell receptor (beta chain) was sequenced within a study of OX40 agonist ivuxolimab in advanced cancers. Study details: Cancers in dose escalation were hepatocellular, melanoma, renal cell and head and neck. Those enrolled were about 80% male, with a mean age of approximately 60 years and ages from roughly 20 to 85.

CDR3 size: 14 residues. Germline CDR1 MNHEY, CDR2 SMNVEV (reference sequence). The J segment lost 14 bases and the V segment lost 6 bases, leaving 12 bases of the junction unmatched. This clone was recorded once. The antigen remains undetermined. General study points: More expanded clones were seen, on average, in CD8+ T cells than in CD4+. Normalized T-cell clonal expansion was also low in some nonresponders.

Profiling relied on immunoSEQ multiplex PCR, and the TCRdb table lists in-frame clones only, not all of them. The profile shows 30,000 to 45,000 clones, roughly four fifths of them singletons. Sequenced material: CD4+ or CD8+ T cells sorted from blood, taken in a trial of the OX40 agonist ivuxolimab. This sequence was found in an adult with an advanced solid tumor such as melanoma, head and neck, liver or kidney cancer. The chain links TRBV27 to TRBJ1-6; TRBD1 agrees at 8 bases. As DNA, the CDR3 is TGTGCCAGCAGCCAGACAGGGGCCCACGTAGCCCTCCACTTT. This translates into CASSQTGAHVALHF.